The clone carrying this T cell receptor (beta chain) appeared once. Its target is unknown. Sequenced by immunoSEQ multiplex PCR; TCRdb stores in-frame clones only, minus some. Among around 63,000 clones, about 91% were seen once, and the ten largest hold about 2.7%. The data derive from a study of a mutant IDH1 vaccine in newly diagnosed glioma. Study at large: The treated group averaged approximately 42 years old and was about 62% male, approximately 38% female. Pretreatment consisted of radiotherapy, temozolomide, or both, with most receiving both. The study's findings and limits: There were vaccine-induced immune responses in under 95% of the patients.

Time point reported: baseline, week 1 (first vaccination visit). Stated treatment: pre-vaccination baseline after standard-of-care therapy. The CDR3 runs to 17 residues. J was trimmed by 2 bases and V by 5 bases; bases with no gene match: 7. Germline V gene data show CDR1 as SGHVS and CDR2 as FNYEAQ. The TCR comes from a man over 45 with glioma. Sequences were derived from PBMCs, sampled from a glioma patient treated with radiotherapy, temozolomide or both. The rearrangement uses TRBV7-6 and TRBJ2-3; 13 bases are shared with TRBD2. The CDR3 DNA reads TGTGCCAGCAGCCCCGGGACTAGCGGGGAACCCACAGATACGCAGTATTTT. This encodes CASSPGTSGEPTDTQYF.